Here is one TCR beta chain with its context. After removal of 3 bases from V and 5 bases from J, the junction contained 5 bases not matched to a gene. CDR1 is DFQATT, CDR2 SNEGSKA, per germline (reference sequence). There are 15 residues in the CDR3. In the authors' methods: Estimated nucleated cell counts came from reference gene primer amplification. Sequencing was performed with immunoSEQ multiplex PCR; in TCRdb, only in-frame clones are kept and a portion is missing. V, J and clone size are those of that table, while D and trimming were read from the DNA. Of about 150,000 clones listed, roughly 78% are singletons. This sample is drawn from a study of blood T cell repertoires in COVID-19. Residents of about two dozen US areas, aged roughly 18 to 95 years, made up the participants. Cohorts were determined from participant-reported clinical history.

Sequencing was done on a sample of PBMCs or T cells enriched from blood (not recorded which). This rearrangement joins TRBV20-1 to TRBJ1-6; 9 nucleotides line up with TRBD1. This clonotype was sampled from a woman aged 45-65 years who had recovered from COVID-19. The CDR3 loop is CSASRTGVDNSPLHF. CDR3 sequence (DNA): TGCAGTGCTAGTAGGACAGGGGTTGATAATTCACCCCTCCACTTT.